This entry concerns a single T cell receptor (beta chain). Its target is not known. The sequenced template was RNA, covering the TCR beta CDR3 region. First-round RT-PCR employed HTBI primers, with a second-round multiplex PCR after it. Using its own MiXCR run on the multiplex PCR reads, TCRdb lists one record per CDR3 protein. The sample yields 350,000 to 450,000 distinct CDR3 sequences, around 21% seen once. The sample is drawn from a study of Graves' ophthalmopathy and Graves' hyperthyroidism. The V gene lost 5 bases and the J gene lost 3 bases, with 11 bases spanning the gap. Germline assignment: CDR1 LNHDA and CDR2 SQIVND (reference sequence). CDR3 length: 15 residues. Findings and caveats of the study: Appearing in blood as well were most expanded thyroid clonotypes above 0.001 frequency.

Hyperthyroidism was classified as stable if no ophthalmopathy occurred within 18 months of follow-up. V gene TRBV19 combines with J gene TRBJ2-6; D tentatively fits TRBD1 or TRBD2 (6 bases each). Sequenced sample: peripheral blood. The TCR originated in a woman under 30 with stable Graves' hyperthyroidism. The DNA of the CDR3 is TGTGCCAGTAGTGATCGGGGGCTTGGGGCCAACGTCCTGACTTTC. Amino acids: CASSDRGLGANVLTF.